This TCR beta chain was obtained from a study of T cell responses to AZD1222 COVID-19 vaccine. Regarding the study as a whole: Among vaccine-associated CD4 TCRs, coverage spanned spike, with dominance at 160-218 and 743-854. Unmutated variant regions are reportedly the target of nearly half of TCRs that are spike-specific.

V lost 0 bases and J 5 bases, leaving 8 bases between the germline ends. The V gene's germline CDR1 is LGHDT and CDR2 YNNKEL (reference sequence). The CDR3 covers 14 residues. Clones were sequenced by immunoSEQ multiplex PCR, and TCRdb holds only the in-frame ones, with some missing. The sample yields 82,000 or so clones, roughly 90% seen once. Of note for this clone: The target antigen is unknown.

The clonotype comes from an adult in good health. This chain joins TRBV3-1 (or the pseudogene TRBV3-2) and TRBJ1-5; a weak D match, TRBD1 (5 bases). The material was peripheral blood, obtained on day 0 of AZD1222 vaccination. CDR3 nucleotide sequence: TGTGCCAGCAGCCAAGATTTGACAGATCAGCCCCAGCATTTT. Amino acids: CASSQDLTDQPQHF.